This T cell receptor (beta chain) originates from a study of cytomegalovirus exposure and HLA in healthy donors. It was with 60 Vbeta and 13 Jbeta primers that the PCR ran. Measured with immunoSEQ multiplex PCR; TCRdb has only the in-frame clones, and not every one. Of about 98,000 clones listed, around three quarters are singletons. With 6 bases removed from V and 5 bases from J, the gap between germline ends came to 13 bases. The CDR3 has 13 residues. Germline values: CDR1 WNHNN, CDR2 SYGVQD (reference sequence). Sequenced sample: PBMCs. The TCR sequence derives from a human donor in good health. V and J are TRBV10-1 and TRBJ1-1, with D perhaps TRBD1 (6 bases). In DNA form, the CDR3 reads TGCGCCAGCAGGCAAGGACAGTCTACTGAAGCTTTCTTT. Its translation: CASRQGQSTEAFF.